A selection of T cell receptor beta chains follows, all from one sample in a study of OX40 agonist ivuxolimab in advanced cancers. This table comes from immunoSEQ multiplex PCR, and its TCRdb copy is limited to in-frame clones, with some not included. The sample yields roughly 80,000 clones, 85% seen once. The specimen was CD4+ or CD8+ T cells sorted from blood, collected in a trial of the OX40 agonist ivuxolimab. The source is an adult with an advanced solid tumor such as melanoma, head and neck, liver or kidney cancer. Both conserved end residues are part of each CDR3. Each record gives: J gene, V gene, CDR3 protein.

>TRBJ1-2|TRBV7-2
CASSPDRVYTF
>TRBJ2-3|TRBV18
CASSPPRAQGARDTQYF
>TRBJ2-2|TRBV7-3
CASSYPPAGDARELFF
>TRBJ1-6|TRBV5-1
CASSLGTGADNSPLHF
>TRBJ1-4|TRBV5-1
CASSLMGGHNEKLFF
>TRBJ2-3|TRBV18
CASSPPGQYSTDTQYF
>TRBJ2-7|TRBV12-5
CASRRTGTYEQYF
>TRBJ1-5|TRBV10-3
CAISDPKGGPNQPQHF
>TRBJ2-7|TRBV6-5
CASSYSPGQGNEQYF
>TRBJ2-7|TRBV30
CAWGQGVTYEQYF
>TRBJ2-7|TRBV7-2
CASSENLGVGEQYF
>TRBJ1-1|TRBV11-2
CASSLGHLTEAFF
>TRBJ2-7|TRBV7-6
CASSLVASQAYEQYF
>TRBJ2-5|TRBV4-1
CASSQGGGGAKETQYF
>TRBJ2-5|TRBV5-6
CASSAGGRAQETQYF
>TRBJ1-1|TRBV6-4
CASSDPTEAFF
>TRBJ2-3|TRBV4-3
CASSQAGAGGLGDTQYF
>TRBJ2-7|TRBV18
CASSPRQGIYEQYF
>TRBJ2-1|TRBV7-2
CASSVRDSSYNEQFF
>TRBJ1-2|TRBV19
CASSITGGAIEPHGYTF
>TRBJ2-3|TRBV6-1
CASTYRGSTDTQYF
>TRBJ2-5|TRBV4-1
CASSRIEASGGVRETQYF
>TRBJ2-7|TRBV6-6
CASTPQGPRVEQYF
>TRBJ1-3|TRBV11-1
CASSLGRSNTIYF
>TRBJ1-2|TRBV2
CASSEERGRGGYTF
>TRBJ2-7|TRBV18
CASSPAGTYAYEQYF
>TRBJ1-5|TRBV5-6
CASSYIGQPQHF
>TRBJ2-1|TRBV6-4
CASNLSGGGSYNEQFF
>-|TRBV15
CATSRDVPPAYEQYF
>TRBJ1-1|TRBV19
CASSIGAGLGGTEAFF
>TRBJ1-1|TRBV4-2
CASSQDPGFTEAFF
>TRBJ2-5|TRBV10-3
CAISESTGGKGQETQYF
>TRBJ1-4|TRBV10-3
CAISADRGKNEKLFF
>TRBJ1-1|TRBV21-1
CASSKADRPQGRNTEAFF
>TRBJ1-5|TRBV6-1
CASSDPQGNQPQHF
>TRBJ2-5|TRBV7-8
CASSILRQVRGETQYF
>TRBJ2-5|TRBV5-4
CASSFDAEETQYF
>TRBJ2-7|TRBV9
CASSVGGQGGIYEQYF
>TRBJ1-4|TRBV7-9
CASSAGLLNEKLFF
>TRBJ1-2|TRBV29-1
CSALGGLAGYTF
>TRBJ2-5|TRBV7-2
CASSSGGYQETQYF
>TRBJ2-5|TRBV5-1
CASSLEETQYF